This section outlines one T cell receptor (beta chain) sequence together with its context. The source of the sample is a study of cytomegalovirus exposure and HLA in healthy donors. PCR amplification relied on 60 Vbeta primers (plus 13 Jbeta primers). The repertoire was sequenced with immunoSEQ multiplex PCR; TCRdb's copy has only in-frame clones and lacks some. The sample carries approximately 100,000 clones, just under 75% recorded once. The source of this sequence is a man over 45 in good health and CMV-seropositive. The sample comprised PBMCs.

CDR3 nucleotides: TGCGCCAGCAGCCAATTGACAGGGGCGGGAAACACCATATATTTT. Translating gives CASSQLTGAGNTIYF. The chain is built from TRBV4-1 and TRBJ1-3; TRBD1 matches at 8 bases. This CDR3 region has 15 residues. The germline gives CDR1 MGHRA, CDR2 YSYEKL. Germline trimming cut 2 bases from V and 4 bases from J; bases unmatched to any gene: 4.